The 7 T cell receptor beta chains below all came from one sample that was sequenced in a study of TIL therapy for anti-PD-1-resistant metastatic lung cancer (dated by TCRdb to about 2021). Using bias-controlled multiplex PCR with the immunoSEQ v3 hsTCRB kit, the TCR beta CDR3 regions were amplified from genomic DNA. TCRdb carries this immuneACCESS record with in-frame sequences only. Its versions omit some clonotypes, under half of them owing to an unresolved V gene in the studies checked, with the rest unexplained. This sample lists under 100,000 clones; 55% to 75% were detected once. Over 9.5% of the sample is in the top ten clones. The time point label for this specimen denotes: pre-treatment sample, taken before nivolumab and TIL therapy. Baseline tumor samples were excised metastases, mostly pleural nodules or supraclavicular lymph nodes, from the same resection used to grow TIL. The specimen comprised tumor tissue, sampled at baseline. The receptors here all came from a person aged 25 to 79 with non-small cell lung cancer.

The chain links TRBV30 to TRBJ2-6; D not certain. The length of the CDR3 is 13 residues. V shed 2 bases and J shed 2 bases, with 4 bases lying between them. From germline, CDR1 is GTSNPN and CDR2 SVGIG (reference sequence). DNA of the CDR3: TGTGCCTGGAGTTATACTGGGGCCAACGTCCTGACTTTC. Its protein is CAWSYTGANVLTF. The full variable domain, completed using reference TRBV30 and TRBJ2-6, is SQTIHQWPATLVQPVGSPLSLECTVEGTSNPNLYWYRQAAGRGLQLLFYSVGIGQISSEVPQNLSASRPQDRQFILSSKKLLLSDSGFYLCAWSYTGANVLTFGAGSRLTVL.

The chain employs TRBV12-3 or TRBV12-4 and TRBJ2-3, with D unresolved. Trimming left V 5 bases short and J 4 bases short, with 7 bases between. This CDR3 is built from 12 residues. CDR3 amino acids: CASSLLADTQYF. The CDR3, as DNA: TGTGCCAGCAGTCTTTTGGCAGATACGCAGTATTTT.

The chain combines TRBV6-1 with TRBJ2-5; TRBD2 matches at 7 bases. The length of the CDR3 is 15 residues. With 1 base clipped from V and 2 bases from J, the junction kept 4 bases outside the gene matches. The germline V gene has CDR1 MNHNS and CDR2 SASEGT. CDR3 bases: TGTGCCAGCAGTGAAGGTGCGGGGGTTCAAGAGACCCAGTACTTC. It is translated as CASSEGAGVQETQYF.

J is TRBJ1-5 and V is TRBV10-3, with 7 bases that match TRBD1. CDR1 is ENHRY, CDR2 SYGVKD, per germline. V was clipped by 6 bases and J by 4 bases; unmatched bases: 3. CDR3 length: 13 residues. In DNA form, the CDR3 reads TGTGCCATCAGGGGGACAGAAAATCAGCCCCAGCATTTT. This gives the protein CAIRGTENQPQHF.

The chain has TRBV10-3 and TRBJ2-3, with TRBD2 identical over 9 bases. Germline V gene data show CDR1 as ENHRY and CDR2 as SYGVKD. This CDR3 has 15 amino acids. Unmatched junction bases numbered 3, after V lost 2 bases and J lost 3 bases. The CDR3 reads CAISEGSGSTDTQYF. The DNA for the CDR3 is TGTGCCATCAGTGAGGGTAGCGGGAGTACAGATACGCAGTATTTT.

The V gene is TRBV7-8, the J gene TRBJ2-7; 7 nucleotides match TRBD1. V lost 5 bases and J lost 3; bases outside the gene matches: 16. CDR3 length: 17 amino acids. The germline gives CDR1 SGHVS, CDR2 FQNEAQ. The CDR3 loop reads CASSPDRETVRRYEQYF. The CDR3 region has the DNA TGTGCCAGCAGCCCCGACAGGGAAACTGTGCGGCGCTACGAGCAGTACTTC. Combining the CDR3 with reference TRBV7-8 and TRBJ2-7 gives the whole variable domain GAGVSQSPRYKVAKRGQDVALRCDPISGHVSLFWYQQALGQGPEFLTYFQNEAQLDKSGLPSDRFFAERPEGSVSTLKIQRTQQEDSAVYLCASSPDRETVRRYEQYFGPGTRLTVT.

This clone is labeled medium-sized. This chain's CDR3 is CASSLEAHLSGNTIYF. DNA of the CDR3: TGTGCCAGCAGCTTGGAGGCGCACCTCTCTGGAAACACCATATATTTT. The rearrangement links TRBV5-5 to TRBJ1-3; D remains ambiguous. Germline V gene lookup returns CDR1 SGHKS and CDR2 YYEKEE (reference sequence). The CDR3 has 16 amino acids. V was pared by 0 bases and J by 0 bases, with 10 bases between.